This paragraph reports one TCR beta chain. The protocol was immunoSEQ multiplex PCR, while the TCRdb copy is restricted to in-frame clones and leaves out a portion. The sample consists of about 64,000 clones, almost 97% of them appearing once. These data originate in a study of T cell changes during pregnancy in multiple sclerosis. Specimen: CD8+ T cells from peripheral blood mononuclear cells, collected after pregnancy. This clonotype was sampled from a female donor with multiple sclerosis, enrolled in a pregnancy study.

The CDR3 bases are TGTGCCAGCAGCACGCCCGGGACAGGGTTCAACTATGGCTACACCTTC. This gives the protein CASSTPGTGFNYGYTF. This chain joins TRBV5-4 and TRBJ1-2, with 9 positions matching TRBD1. The CDR3 is made up of 16 amino acids. Germline values: CDR1 SGHNT, CDR2 YYREEE (reference sequence). J lost 2 bases, V lost 4 bases, and 9 bases had no gene match.